A selection of T cell receptor beta chains follows, all from one sample in a study of vaccination and CD4 T cells after COVID-19. TCRdb fed the PCR reads into MiXCR, producing one record per CDR3 protein. This repertoire shows 7,000 to 9,000 distinct CDR3 sequences, 73% found once; its top ten account for about a third. For these receptors, no antigen is known. Sequencing input: CD4+ T cells from blood, cultured in vitro. The origin of the receptors is a human donor who had recovered from COVID-19. The CDR3 runs from the conserved cysteine through the conserved F or W. Rows give clone size only sometimes, using once, few, many, or a class for an expanded clone.

cdr3_aa	j_call	v_call	clone_size
CASSTIPTSGHNEQFF	TRBJ2-1	TRBV19	.
CATSGGMHTEAFF	TRBJ1-1	TRBV24-1	.
CASSIGSGGTGELFF	TRBJ2-2	TRBV19	.
CASSPDRGAQPQHF	TRBJ1-5	TRBV6-6	.
CASTTFGPLHF	TRBJ1-6	TRBV7-9	.
CATSRDGVVAGGTEAFF	TRBJ1-1	TRBV15	.
CASSLTKGEQYF	TRBJ2-7	TRBV7-9	.
CASSLSGQPQHF	TRBJ1-5	TRBV28	.
CASSLSQSRDTQYF	TRBJ2-3	TRBV10-1	.
CSARHRGRTGELFF	TRBJ2-2	TRBV20-1	once
CASSNTLSGREDTGELFF	TRBJ2-2	TRBV10-1	.
CSANVQNTEAFF	TRBJ1-1	TRBV20-1	.
CASSLDTNYGYTF	TRBJ1-2	TRBV5-1	.
CASSFGGRRVGTDTQYF	TRBJ2-3	TRBV7-2	medium-sized
CSAWTGTVLEAFF	TRBJ1-1	TRBV20-1	.
CSASDTGAYEQYF	TRBJ2-7	TRBV20-1	.
CASSIRTSSYEQYF	TRBJ2-7	TRBV19	.
CASSGTRTAKNGYTF	TRBJ1-2	TRBV6-1	.
CASSTTVSWPQHF	TRBJ1-5	TRBV9	.
CASSPEGGWQETQYF	TRBJ2-5	TRBV7-2	.
CASWSTGTYEQYF	TRBJ2-7	TRBV28	.
CASSESTSGSPTDTQYF	TRBJ2-3	TRBV6-1	.